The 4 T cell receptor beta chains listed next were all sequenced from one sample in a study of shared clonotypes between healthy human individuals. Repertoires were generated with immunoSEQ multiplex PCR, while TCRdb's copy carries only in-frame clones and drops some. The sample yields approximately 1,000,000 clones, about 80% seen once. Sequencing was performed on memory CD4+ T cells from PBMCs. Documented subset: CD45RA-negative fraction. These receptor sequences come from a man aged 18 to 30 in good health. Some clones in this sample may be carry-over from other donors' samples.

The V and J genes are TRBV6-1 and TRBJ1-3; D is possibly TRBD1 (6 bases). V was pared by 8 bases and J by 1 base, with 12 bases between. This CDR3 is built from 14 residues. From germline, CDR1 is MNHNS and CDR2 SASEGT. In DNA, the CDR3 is TGTGCCAGCGAAGTCACAGGGTCTGGAAACACCATATATTTT. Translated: CASEVTGSGNTIYF.

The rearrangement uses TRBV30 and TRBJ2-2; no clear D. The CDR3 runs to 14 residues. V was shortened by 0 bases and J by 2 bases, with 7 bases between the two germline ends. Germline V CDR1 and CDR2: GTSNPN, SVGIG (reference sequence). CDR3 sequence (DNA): TGTGCCTGGAGTGTGGGCTTTAACACCGGGGAGCTGTTTTTT. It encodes CAWSVGFNTGELFF.

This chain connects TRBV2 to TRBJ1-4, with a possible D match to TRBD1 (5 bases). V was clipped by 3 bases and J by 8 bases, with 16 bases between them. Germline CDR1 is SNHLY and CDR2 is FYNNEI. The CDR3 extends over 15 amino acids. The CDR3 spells CASSDSAVRGEKLFF. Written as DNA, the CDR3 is TGTGCCAGCAGTGATTCGGCAGTAAGGGGCGAAAAACTGTTTTTT.

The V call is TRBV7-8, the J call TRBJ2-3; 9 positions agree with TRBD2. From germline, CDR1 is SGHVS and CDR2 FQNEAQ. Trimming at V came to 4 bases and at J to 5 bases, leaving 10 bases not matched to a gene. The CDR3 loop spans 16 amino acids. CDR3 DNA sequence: TGTGCCAGCAGCTACGGGACCGGGACTAGCTTAGATACGCAGTATTTT. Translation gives CASSYGTGTSLDTQYF.